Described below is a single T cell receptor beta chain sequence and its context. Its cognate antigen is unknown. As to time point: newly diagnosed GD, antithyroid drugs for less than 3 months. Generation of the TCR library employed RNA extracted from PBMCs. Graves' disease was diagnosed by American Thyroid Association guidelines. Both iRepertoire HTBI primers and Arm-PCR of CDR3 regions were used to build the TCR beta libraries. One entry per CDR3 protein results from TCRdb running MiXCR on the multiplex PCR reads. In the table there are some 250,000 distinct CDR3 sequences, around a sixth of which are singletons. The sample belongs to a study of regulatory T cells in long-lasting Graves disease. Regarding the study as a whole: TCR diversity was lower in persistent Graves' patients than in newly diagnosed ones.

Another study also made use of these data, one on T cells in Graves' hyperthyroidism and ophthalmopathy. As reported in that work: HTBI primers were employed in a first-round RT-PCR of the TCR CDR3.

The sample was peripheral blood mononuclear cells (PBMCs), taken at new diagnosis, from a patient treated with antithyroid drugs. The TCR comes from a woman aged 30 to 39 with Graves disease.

This chain's CDR3 is CASSPPLRTPGELFF. The CDR3 region has the DNA TGTGCCAGCTCACCACCATTACGGACTCCCGGGGAGCTGTTTTTT. V usage is TRBV18 and J usage is TRBJ2-2; D might be TRBD2 (5 bases). The germline V and J ends were trimmed by 0 bases and 6 bases, with 11 bases remaining between them. This CDR3 has 15 amino acids. Germline V gene sequence: CDR1 KGHSH, CDR2 LQKENI.